What follows are 16 T cell receptor beta chains derived from one specimen sequenced in a study of T cells after somatic rescue of genetic block. Measured with immunoSEQ multiplex PCR; TCRdb has only the in-frame clones, and not every one. Of 45,000 to 55,000 clones in the sample, 90% to 97% were seen once. The sequenced sample consisted of peripheral blood mononuclear cells (PBMCs). Receptor source: a child younger than two.

This chain connects TRBV28 to TRBJ1-4; TRBD1 aligns across 8 bases. The CDR3 contains 14 residues. Germline values: CDR1 MDHEN, CDR2 SYDVKM. The J segment lost 8 bases and the V segment lost 5 bases, leaving 7 bases of the junction unmatched. CDR3 sequence (DNA): TGTGCCAGCAGTGGGGACAGGTGGCGCGAAAAACTGTTTTTT. Protein product: CASSGDRWREKLFF.

V is TRBV19 and J is TRBJ1-5, with D hard to call. Germline V gene sequence: CDR1 LNHDA, CDR2 SQIVND (reference sequence). The V end lost 4 bases, the J end lost 7 bases, and 8 bases lay between the germline ends. This CDR3 has 12 residues. CDR3 loop: CASSRTAQPQHF. CDR3 DNA: TGTGCCAGTAGTAGAACGGCGCAGCCCCAGCATTTT.

The count of this clone is one. The V and J genes are TRBV28 and TRBJ2-1; 13 bases are shared with TRBD2. Looked up from germline, CDR1 is MDHEN and CDR2 is SYDVKM. V lost 3 bases and J lost 4; bases outside the gene matches: 12. This CDR3 contains 19 residues. The CDR3 is CASSFGPLAGGPRYNEQFF. The CDR3 DNA reads as TGTGCCAGCAGTTTTGGTCCACTAGCGGGAGGGCCAAGGTACAATGAGCAGTTCTTC.

The V gene is TRBV4-2, the J gene TRBJ2-7; the match to TRBD1 covers 7 bases. Germline V lookup: CDR1 LGHNA, CDR2 YNFKEQ. This CDR3 has 14 amino acids. Losses at the gene ends were 5 bases for V and 0 bases for J; bases not matched to a gene: 4. The chain's CDR3 is CASSLGDSSYEQYF. CDR3 sequence (DNA): TGTGCCAGCAGCTTGGGGGACAGCTCCTACGAGCAGTACTTC.

V gene TRBV5-4 combines with J gene TRBJ1-1; perhaps TRBD1 as D (5 bases). V dropped 4 bases and J dropped 2 bases, with 18 bases sitting between them. The germline V gene has CDR1 SGHNT and CDR2 YYREEE (reference sequence). The CDR3 has 16 residues. The chain's CDR3 is CASSMGRGGRNTEAFF. Written as DNA, the CDR3 is TGTGCCAGCAGCATGGGGAGGGGAGGGAGAAACACTGAAGCTTTCTTT.

Notes on this clone: Other DNA sequences in this sample translate to the same CDR3. CDR3 loop: CSVSGSYNEQFF. The DNA for the CDR3 is TGCAGCGTTAGCGGCTCCTACAATGAGCAGTTCTTC. The chain has TRBV29-1 and TRBJ2-1, with a tentative D call TRBD2 (5 bases). CDR1 and CDR2 from the germline V gene are SQVTM and ANQGSEA. Trimming cost V 5 bases and J 0 bases, with 5 bases left between them. The CDR3 totals 12 residues.

This sequence joins TRBV5-1 and TRBJ2-3; TRBD2 agrees at 16 bases. Trimming cost V 3 bases and J 5 bases; bases outside gene matches: 6. Germline loops: CDR1 SGHRS, CDR2 YFSETQ. This CDR3 is 17 amino acids long. In DNA, the CDR3 is TGCGCCAGCAGCTACGGGACTAGCGGGAGGGCCCGAGATACGCAGTATTTT. Its protein is CASSYGTSGRARDTQYF. Full variable domain (remainder filled in from reference TRBV5-1 and TRBJ2-3): KAGVTQTPRYLIKTRGQQVTLSCSPISGHRSVSWYQQTPGQGLQFLFEYFSETQRNKGNFPGRFSGRQFSNSRSEMNVSTLELGDSALYLCASSYGTSGRARDTQYFGPGTRLTVL.

The chain is built from TRBV21-1 and TRBJ2-7; TRBD2, as called in the table, went unchecked against the DNA. TRBV21-1 is a documented pseudogene. The CDR3 has 17 amino acids. The CDR3 sequence is CASSKDNLAGSSYEQYF. The CDR3 coding sequence is TGTGCCAGCAGCAAAGATAACCTAGCGGGGAGCTCCTACGAGCAGTACTTC.

This chain links TRBV2 with TRBJ2-7, with a possible D match to TRBD2 (5 bases). Germline CDR1 is SNHLY and CDR2 is FYNNEI. This CDR3 comprises 14 residues. Trimming shortened V by 5 bases and J by 0 bases, and 11 bases separated the two germline ends. CDR3 protein: CASSLGLLSYEQYF. CDR3 DNA sequence: TGTGCCAGCAGTCTTGGACTTCTCTCCTACGAGCAGTACTTC.

J is TRBJ1-6 and V is TRBV19; TRBD1 agrees at 12 bases. The CDR3 consists of 15 residues. The ends lost 3 bases at V and 6 bases at J; junction bases unmatched: 0. Looked up from germline, CDR1 is LNHDA and CDR2 is SQIVND (reference sequence). CDR3: CASSMGQGANSPLHF. The CDR3 region has the DNA TGTGCCAGTAGTATGGGACAGGGGGCTAATTCACCCCTCCACTTT.

The gene calls are TRBV21-1 and TRBJ1-1; the table names TRBD1, a call not compared with the DNA. TRBV21-1 is a documented pseudogene. CDR3 length: 16 residues. In DNA, the CDR3 is TGTGCCAGCGGCGGGATAAAGGGACAGGGGAACACTGAAGCTTTCTTT. Residues: CASGGIKGQGNTEAFF.

The gene calls are TRBV10-3 and TRBJ2-2, with 8 bases matching TRBD1. V lost 8 bases, J lost 1 base, and 12 bases stayed unmatched. CDR3 size: 17 residues. CDR1 and CDR2 from the germline V gene are ENHRY and SYGVKD. CDR3 DNA: TGTGCCATCCTCATTATAGGGACAGGAGAGAACACCGGGGAGCTGTTTTTT. Its translation is CAILIIGTGENTGELFF.

This clone was observed a single time. The chain has TRBV7-2 and TRBJ1-4, with a possible D match to TRBD1 (6 bases). The CDR3 loop spans 15 amino acids. With 5 bases removed from V and 4 bases from J, the gap between germline ends came to 14 bases. The germline gives CDR1 SGHTA, CDR2 FQGNSA. As DNA, the CDR3 is TGTGCCAGCAGCCAGGGGCAGCTTTTTAATGAAAAACTGTTTTTT. This codes for CASSQGQLFNEKLFF.

V and J are TRBV6-1 and TRBJ1-2; D is ambiguous. V lost 4 bases and J lost 8, with 8 bases in between. Germline V CDR1 and CDR2: MNHNS, SASEGT. The CDR3 sequence is 11 residues long. The CDR3 loop is CASSGSEGYTF. CDR3 coding DNA: TGTGCCAGCAGTGGATCTGAGGGCTACACCTTC.

The rearrangement uses TRBV27 and TRBJ2-1; 8 bases are a match to TRBD2. The trim removed 2 bases at V and 6 bases at J, leaving 0 bases unmatched. Looked up from germline, CDR1 is MNHEY and CDR2 is SMNVEV (reference sequence). The CDR3 is 13 residues long. The CDR3 protein is CASSLLAGNEQFF. The CDR3 nucleotides are TGTGCCAGCAGTTTACTAGCGGGCAATGAGCAGTTCTTC.

Only one count was recorded for this clone. This sequence joins TRBV6-1 and TRBJ2-7; TRBD2 matches at 10 bases. V lost 4 bases, J lost 0 bases, and 0 bases stayed unmatched. The CDR3 extends over 14 amino acids. The germline CDR1 and CDR2 sequences are MNHNS and SASEGT. In DNA form, the CDR3 reads TGTGCCAGCAGTGCTAGCGGGAGCTCCTACGAGCAGTACTTC. This codes for CASSASGSSYEQYF.